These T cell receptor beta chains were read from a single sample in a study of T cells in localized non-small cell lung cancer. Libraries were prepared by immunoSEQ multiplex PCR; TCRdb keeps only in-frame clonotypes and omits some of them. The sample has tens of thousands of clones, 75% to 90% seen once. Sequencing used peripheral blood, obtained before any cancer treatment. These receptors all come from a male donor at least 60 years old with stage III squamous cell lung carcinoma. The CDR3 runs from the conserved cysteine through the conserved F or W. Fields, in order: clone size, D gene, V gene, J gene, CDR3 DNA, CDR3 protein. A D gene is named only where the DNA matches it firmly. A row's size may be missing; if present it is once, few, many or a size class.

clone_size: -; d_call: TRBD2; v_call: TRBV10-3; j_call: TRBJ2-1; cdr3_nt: TGTGCCATCAGAGGGGGTAACGGACTAGCGGGTCATGAGCAGTTCTTC; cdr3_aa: CAIRGGNGLAGHEQFF
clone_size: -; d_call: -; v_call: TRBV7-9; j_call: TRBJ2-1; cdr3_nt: TGTGCCAGCAGCCACGAACAGGAGCAGTTCTTC; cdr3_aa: CASSHEQEQFF
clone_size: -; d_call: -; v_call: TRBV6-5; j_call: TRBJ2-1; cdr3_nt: TGTGCCAGCAGTTACCGACTCGGCAATGAGCAGTTCTTC; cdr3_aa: CASSYRLGNEQFF
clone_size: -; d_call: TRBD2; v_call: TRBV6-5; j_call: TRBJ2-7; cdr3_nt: TGTGCCAGCAGTGCAAGCGGGGGGACTAATCAGTACTTC; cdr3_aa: CASSASGGTNQYF
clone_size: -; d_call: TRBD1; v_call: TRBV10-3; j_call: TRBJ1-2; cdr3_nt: TGTGCCACCGGACAGGGGGAAGGTGGCTACACCTTC; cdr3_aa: CATGQGEGGYTF
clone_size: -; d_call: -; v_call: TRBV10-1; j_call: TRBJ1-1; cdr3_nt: TGCGCCAGCAGTGGGATACAGGTAGCGAACACTGAAGCTTTCTTT; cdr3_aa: CASSGIQVANTEAFF
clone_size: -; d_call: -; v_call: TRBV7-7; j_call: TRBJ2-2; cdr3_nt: TGTGCCAGCAGCCCCGTCCCCTGGGGCACCGGGGAGCTGTTTTTT; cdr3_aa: CASSPVPWGTGELFF
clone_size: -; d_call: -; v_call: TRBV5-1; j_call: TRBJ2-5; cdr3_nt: TGCGCCAGCAGCCGTCAAGAGACCCAGTACTTC; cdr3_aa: CASSRQETQYF
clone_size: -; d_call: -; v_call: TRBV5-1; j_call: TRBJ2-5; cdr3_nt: TGCGCCAGCAGCTTGGATTGGGGGGAGAAAGAGACCCAGTACTTC; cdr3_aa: CASSLDWGEKETQYF
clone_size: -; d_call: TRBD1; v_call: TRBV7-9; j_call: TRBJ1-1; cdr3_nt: TGTGCCAGCAGCTTAATGGTTTTGGGCAGGGGGCGGACTGAAGCTTTCTTT; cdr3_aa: CASSLMVLGRGRTEAFF
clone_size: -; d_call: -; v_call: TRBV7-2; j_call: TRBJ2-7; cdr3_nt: TGTGCCAGCAGCTCGTACCTAGCTACCCACGAGCAGTACTTC; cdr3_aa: CASSSYLATHEQYF
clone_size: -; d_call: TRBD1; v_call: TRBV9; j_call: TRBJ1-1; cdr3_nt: TGTGCCAGCAGCGAGAGGACAGGTGGGGGGGACACTGAAGCTTTCTTT; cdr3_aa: CASSERTGGGDTEAFF
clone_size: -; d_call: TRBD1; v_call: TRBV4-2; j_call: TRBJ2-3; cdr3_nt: TGTGCCAGCAGCCAAGAGAGGACAGGCTCCCGCACAGATACGCAGTATTTT; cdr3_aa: CASSQERTGSRTDTQYF
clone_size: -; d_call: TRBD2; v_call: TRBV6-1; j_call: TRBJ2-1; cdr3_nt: TGTGCCAGCTCTCTTCTAGCGGATGTCCCGTTCTTC; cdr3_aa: CASSLLADVPFF
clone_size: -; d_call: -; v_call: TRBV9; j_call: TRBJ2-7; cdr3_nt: TGTGCCAGCAGCGCCTGGGGTGGGTCCCAGGGAGAGCAGTACTTC; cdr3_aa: CASSAWGGSQGEQYF
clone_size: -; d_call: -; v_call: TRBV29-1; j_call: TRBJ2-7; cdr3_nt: TGCAGCGTTGGTCAGGGTGGCGGCAAGCAGTACTTC; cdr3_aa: CSVGQGGGKQYF
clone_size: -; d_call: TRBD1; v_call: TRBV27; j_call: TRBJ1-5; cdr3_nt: TGTGCCAGCAGTTCGTCAACAGGGGGGTTCAATCAGCCCCAGCATTTT; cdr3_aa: CASSSSTGGFNQPQHF
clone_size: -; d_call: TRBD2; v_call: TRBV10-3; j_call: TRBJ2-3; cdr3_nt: TGTGCCATCAGCTCCAGGCTAGCGGGGGGCACAGATACGCAGTATTTT; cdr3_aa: CAISSRLAGGTDTQYF
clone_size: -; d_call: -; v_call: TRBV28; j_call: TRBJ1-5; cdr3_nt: TGTGCCAGCAGTTTCGTAGCCAGGGATGGTGCCCAGCATTTT; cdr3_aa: CASSFVARDGAQHF
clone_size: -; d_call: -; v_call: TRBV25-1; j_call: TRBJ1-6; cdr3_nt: TGTGCCAGCAGTTGGGGGGGTTATAATTCACCCCTCCACTTT; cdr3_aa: CASSWGGYNSPLHF
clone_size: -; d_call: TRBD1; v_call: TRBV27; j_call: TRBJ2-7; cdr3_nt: TGTGCCAGCAGTTTAACGACAGGGGCCCCCAACGAGCAGTACTTC; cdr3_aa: CASSLTTGAPNEQYF
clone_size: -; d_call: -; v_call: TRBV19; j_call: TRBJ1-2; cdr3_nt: TGTGCCAGTACCGACGTTAACTATGGCTACACCTTC; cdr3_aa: CASTDVNYGYTF
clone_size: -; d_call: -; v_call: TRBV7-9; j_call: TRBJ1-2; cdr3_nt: TGTGCCAGCAGCTTAGGGGATTATGGCTACACCTTC; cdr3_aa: CASSLGDYGYTF
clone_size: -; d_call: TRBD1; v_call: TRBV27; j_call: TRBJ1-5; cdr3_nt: TGTGCCAGCGGAACGACAGGGGCGGCAAACCAGCCCCAGCATTTT; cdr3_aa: CASGTTGAANQPQHF
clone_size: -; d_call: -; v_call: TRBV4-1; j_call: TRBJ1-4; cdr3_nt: TGCGCCAGCAGCCAGCTAACCCAGGGAAATGAAAAACTGTTTTTT; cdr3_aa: CASSQLTQGNEKLFF
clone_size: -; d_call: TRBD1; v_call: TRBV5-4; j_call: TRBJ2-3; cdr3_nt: TGTGCCAGCAGCTTGGGTCAGGGGGCAGGCACAGATACGCAGTATTTT; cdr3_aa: CASSLGQGAGTDTQYF
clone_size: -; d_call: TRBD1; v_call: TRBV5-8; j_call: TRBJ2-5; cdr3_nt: TGTGCCAGCAGCTTGAACAGGGGGCGTCGGGAGACCCAGTACTTC; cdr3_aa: CASSLNRGRRETQYF
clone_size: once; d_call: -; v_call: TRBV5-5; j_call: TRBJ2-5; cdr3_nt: TGTGCCAGCAGCTTGGGACCAGGGACACGTGAAGAGACCCAGTACTTC; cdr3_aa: CASSLGPGTREETQYF
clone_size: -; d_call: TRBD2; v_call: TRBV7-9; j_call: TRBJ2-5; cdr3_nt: TGTGCCAGCAGCTTCCAAGCGGGGGGGCGAGAGACCCAGTACTTC; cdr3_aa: CASSFQAGGRETQYF
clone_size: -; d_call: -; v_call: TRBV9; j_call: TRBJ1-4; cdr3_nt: TGTGCCAGCAGCGTAGAACACAGGGACGAAAAACTGTTTTTT; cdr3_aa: CASSVEHRDEKLFF
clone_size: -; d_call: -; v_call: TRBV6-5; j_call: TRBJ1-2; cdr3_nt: TGTGCCAGCAGTTACTCGGGGACGGTTCGCGAGGGCTACACCTTC; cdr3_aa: CASSYSGTVREGYTF
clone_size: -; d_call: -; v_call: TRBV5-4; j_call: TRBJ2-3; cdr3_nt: TGTGCCAGCAGCTTGGCCGGGGGGCATAGCACAGATACGCAGTATTTT; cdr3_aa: CASSLAGGHSTDTQYF
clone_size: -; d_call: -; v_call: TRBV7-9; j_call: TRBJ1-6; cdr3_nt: TGTGCCAGCAGCTTAGGGACCGGATCACCCCTCCACTTT; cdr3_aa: CASSLGTGSPLHF
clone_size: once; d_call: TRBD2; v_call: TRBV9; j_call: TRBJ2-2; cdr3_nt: TGTGCCAGCAGCGTTAGATTACTAGCGGGAGACACCGGGGAGCTGTTTTTT; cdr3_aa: CASSVRLLAGDTGELFF
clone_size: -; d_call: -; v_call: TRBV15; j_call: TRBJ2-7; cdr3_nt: TGTGCCACCAGCAGAGATCTAGGCAGCTACGAGCAGTACTTC; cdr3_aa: CATSRDLGSYEQYF
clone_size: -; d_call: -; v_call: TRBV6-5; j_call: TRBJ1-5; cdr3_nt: TGTGCCAGCAGTACTGGTCGGGCAGGCAATCAGCCCCAGCATTTT; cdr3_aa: CASSTGRAGNQPQHF
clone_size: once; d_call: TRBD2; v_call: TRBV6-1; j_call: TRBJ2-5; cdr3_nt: TGTGCCAGCAGTGAAGGGCTAGCGGGGGCCCACCAAGAGACCCAGTACTTC; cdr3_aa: CASSEGLAGAHQETQYF
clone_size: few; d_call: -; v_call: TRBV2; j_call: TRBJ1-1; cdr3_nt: TGTGCCAGCAGTGAACGCAGGTCGAACACTGAAGCTTTCTTT; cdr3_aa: CASSERRSNTEAFF
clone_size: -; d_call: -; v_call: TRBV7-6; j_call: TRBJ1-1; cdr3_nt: TGTGCCAGCAGCCCTACTGGGTACACTGAAGCTTTCTTT; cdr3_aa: CASSPTGYTEAFF
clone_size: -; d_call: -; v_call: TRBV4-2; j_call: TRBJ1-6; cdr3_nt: TGTGCCAGCAGCCAAGATCGCATCCAGGGTCGGTCACCCCTCCACTTT; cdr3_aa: CASSQDRIQGRSPLHF
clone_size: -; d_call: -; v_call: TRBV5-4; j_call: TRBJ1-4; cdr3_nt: TGTGCCAGCAGCTCCCGACAGGATAATGAAAAACTGTTTTTT; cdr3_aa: CASSSRQDNEKLFF
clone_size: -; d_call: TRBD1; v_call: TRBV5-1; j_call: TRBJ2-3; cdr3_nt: TGCGCCAGCAGCTTGGCCGGGCAGGGGGCAAGCACAGATACGCAGTATTTT; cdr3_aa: CASSLAGQGASTDTQYF
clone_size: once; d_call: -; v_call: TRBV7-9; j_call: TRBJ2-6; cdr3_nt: TGTGCCAGCAGCCCACGGAGCAGCTCTGGGGCCAACGTCCTGACTTTC; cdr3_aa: CASSPRSSSGANVLTF
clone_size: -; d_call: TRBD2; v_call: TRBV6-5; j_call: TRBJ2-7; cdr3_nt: TGTGCCAGCAGTGGGCGGGAGAGAGACGAGCAGTACTTC; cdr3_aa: CASSGRERDEQYF
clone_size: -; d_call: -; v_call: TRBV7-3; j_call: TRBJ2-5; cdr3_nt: TGTGCCAGCAGCTTAGGCGCGACGACGACCCAAGAGACCCAGTACTTC; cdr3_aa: CASSLGATTTQETQYF
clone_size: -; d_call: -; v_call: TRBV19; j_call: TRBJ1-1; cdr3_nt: TGTGCCAGTAGTCATAACGGCCTGAACACTGAAGCTTTCTTT; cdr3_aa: CASSHNGLNTEAFF
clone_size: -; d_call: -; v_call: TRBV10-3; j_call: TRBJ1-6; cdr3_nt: TGTGCCATCAGTGACCCGGGCAGAAACTTCAATTCGGCCCTCCACTTT; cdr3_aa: CAISDPGRNFNSALHF
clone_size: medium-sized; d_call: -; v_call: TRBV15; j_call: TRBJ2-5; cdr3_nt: TGTGCCACCAGCAGGCACGCGGGGGAGACCCAGTACTTC; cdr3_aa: CATSRHAGETQYF
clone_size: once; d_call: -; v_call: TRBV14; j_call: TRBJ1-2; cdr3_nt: TGTGCCAGCAGCCGTAGTGACTATGGCTACACCTTC; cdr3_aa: CASSRSDYGYTF
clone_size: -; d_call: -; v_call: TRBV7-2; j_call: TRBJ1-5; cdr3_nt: TGTGCCAGCAGCCTGTTTAATCAGCCCCAGCATTTT; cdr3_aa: CASSLFNQPQHF
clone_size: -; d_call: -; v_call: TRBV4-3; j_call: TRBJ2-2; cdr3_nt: TGCGCCAGCAGAGATTCCGGGGAGCTGTTTTTT; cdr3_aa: CASRDSGELFF
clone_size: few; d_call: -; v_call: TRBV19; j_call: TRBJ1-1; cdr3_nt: TGTGCCAGTAGTATGGGAGTAGGCGGGACCACTGAAGCTTTCTTT; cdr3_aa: CASSMGVGGTTEAFF
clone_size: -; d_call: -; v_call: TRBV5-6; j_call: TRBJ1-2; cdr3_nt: TGTGCCAGCAGCTTTAAGAAAAACTATGGCTACACCTTC; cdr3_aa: CASSFKKNYGYTF
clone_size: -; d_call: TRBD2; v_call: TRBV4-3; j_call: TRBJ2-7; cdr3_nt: TGCGCCAGCAGCCAAGGGATCTCGCAGGCGGGAGCCTACGAGCAGTACTTC; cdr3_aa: CASSQGISQAGAYEQYF